This TCR beta chain stems from a study of T cells after yellow fever vaccination. Study-level points and caveats: Peaking faster, on day 5 versus 15, the secondary response was nonetheless weaker. Some clonotypes, a small share, were shared between CD4 and CD8 compartments. After the booster, over 95% of CD4 and 88% of CD8 primary-response clones were re-detected.

TCRdb re-called the 5' RACE reads through MiXCR, storing one row per CDR3 protein. The repertoire consists of under 55,000 distinct CDR3 sequences, with roughly 6.4% occurring once and the leading ten covering around 16%. The V and J ends lost 5 bases and 3 bases respectively, with 11 bases between them. The CDR3 has 13 amino acids. Germline CDR1 KGHSH, CDR2 LQKENI. The clonotype comes from a man younger than 45 who received the YFV17D yellow fever vaccine. The sequences come from CD8+ T cells not binding an NS4B(214-222) dextramer, sorted from PBMCs, collected 45 days after the yellow fever booster vaccination. The chain links TRBV18 to TRBJ2-7, with D unclear. The CDR3, as DNA: TGTGCCAGCTCAGACGACTCCTACTACGAGCAGTACTTC. Amino acids: CASSDDSYYEQYF.